The 28 T cell receptor beta chains given below trace back to one sample, sequenced in a study of CD8 T cells in Susac syndrome. It was with random hexamers that about 0.45 to 1 ug RNA was reverse transcribed. TCRdb recomputed calls from the immunoSEQ multiplex PCR reads with MiXCR, one row per CDR3 protein. This sample has 100,000 to 150,000 distinct CDR3 sequences, with more than 90% found just once. Sequenced: CD4+ T cells from PBMCs. Receptors were obtained from a human donor in good health.

The V call is TRBV20-1, the J call TRBJ1-4; TRBD1 matches 10 bases. J was trimmed by 8 bases and V by 3 bases; bases with no gene match: 3. In germline, CDR1 is DFQATT, CDR2 SNEGSKA (reference sequence). The CDR3 has 13 residues. The CDR3 DNA is TGCAGTGCTAGTGGACAGGGGGGGGAAAAACTGTTTTTT. Encoded protein: CSASGQGGEKLFF.

This chain uses TRBV7-2 with TRBJ1-1; D might be TRBD1 (6 bases). Looked up from germline, CDR1 is SGHTA and CDR2 is FQGNSA. The V gene lost 5 bases and the J gene lost 9 bases, with 16 bases spanning the gap. This CDR3 has 13 residues. CDR3 coding DNA: TGTGCCAGCAGCCCAGAGGGGGGACGGCAAGCTTTCTTT. This encodes CASSPEGGRQAFF.

This chain connects TRBV5-6 to TRBJ1-2, with D perhaps TRBD1 (5 bases). Deletions cut 4 bases from V and 4 bases from J, with 11 bases between. This CDR3 has 13 amino acids. CDR1 SGHDT and CDR2 YYEEEE come from the germline V gene. This chain's CDR3 is CASSPGTLYGYTF. DNA of the CDR3: TGTGCCAGCAGCCCCGGGACTCTCTATGGCTACACCTTC. Together with reference TRBV5-6 and TRBJ1-2, the CDR3 gives the full variable domain: DAGVTQSPTHLIKTRGQQVTLRCSPKSGHDTVSWYQQALGQGPQFIFQYYEEEERQRGNFPDRFSGHQFPNYSSELNVNALLLGDSALYLCASSPGTLYGYTFGSGTRLTVV.

V usage is TRBV5-1 and J usage is TRBJ1-4; D is possibly TRBD1 (6 bases). The CDR3 totals 15 residues. V lost 3 bases and J 5 bases, leaving 14 bases between the germline ends. Germline V gives CDR1 SGHRS, CDR2 YFSETQ. CDR3 DNA: TGCGCCAGCAGCTCCCGGACAAGGGGGAATGAAAAACTGTTTTTT. This sequence encodes CASSSRTRGNEKLFF.

The rearrangement uses TRBV7-2 and TRBJ2-3; no definite D call. Germline loops: CDR1 SGHTA, CDR2 FQGNSA. V was pared by 4 bases and J by 4 bases, with 9 bases between. CDR3 length: 13 residues. The CDR3 sequence: CASSSVPSDTQYF. The CDR3 nucleotides read TGTGCCAGCAGCTCAGTTCCTTCAGATACGCAGTATTTT.

The V gene is TRBV2, the J gene TRBJ2-5, with TRBD2 matching 7 bases. Germline V gene lookup returns CDR1 SNHLY and CDR2 FYNNEI. The CDR3 extends over 15 amino acids. The J segment lost 4 bases and the V segment lost 3 bases, leaving 8 bases of the junction unmatched. CDR3: CASSDTPASGETQYF. For the CDR3, the DNA is TGTGCCAGCAGTGATACCCCGGCTAGCGGAGAGACCCAGTACTTC.

A single count supports this clonotype. The CDR3 protein is CSARDWDGSTEAFF. The DNA of the CDR3 is TGCAGTGCTAGAGATTGGGACGGCAGCACTGAAGCTTTCTTT. This chain joins TRBV20-1 and TRBJ1-1, with D possibly being TRBD1 (5 bases). The CDR3 is made up of 14 amino acids. V lost 0 bases and J 4 bases, leaving 12 bases between the germline ends. The V gene's germline CDR1 is DFQATT and CDR2 SNEGSKA (reference sequence).

V gene TRBV7-9 combines with J gene TRBJ2-7; 10 bases map to TRBD1. Trimming at V came to 4 bases and at J to 0 bases, leaving 9 bases not matched to a gene. Germline V gene lookup returns CDR1 SEHNR and CDR2 FQNEAQ (reference sequence). The CDR3 loop spans 17 amino acids. The CDR3 DNA reads TGTGCCAGCAGCTACTGGGGGGGACAGGGGTCCTCCTACGAGCAGTACTTC. It encodes CASSYWGGQGSSYEQYF.

This clonotype was counted only a few times. The chain employs TRBV5-6 and TRBJ2-5, with TRBD2 identical over 10 bases. The CDR3 covers 16 residues. Trimming cost V 0 bases and J 6 bases; bases outside gene matches: 8. Germline CDR1 is SGHDT and CDR2 is YYEEEE. CDR3 sequence (DNA): TGTGCCAGCAGCTTGGCGGGGAGCGGGAGGGCGCAGACCCAGTACTTC. Translated, it gives CASSLAGSGRAQTQYF.

The rearrangement links TRBV7-2 to TRBJ2-1; 16 bases match TRBD2. The germline CDR1 and CDR2 sequences are SGHTA and FQGNSA. The junction had 10 bases not matched to a gene; V was cut back by 1 base and J by 7 bases. This CDR3 is built from 19 residues. CDR3 nucleotide sequence: TGTGCCAGCAGCTTAGTAGCCGGGACTAGCGGGAGGGCCCCAAATGAGCAGTTCTTC. This encodes CASSLVAGTSGRAPNEQFF.

This chain uses TRBV3-1 with TRBJ2-5; D is undetermined. The CDR3 has 13 residues. Germline values: CDR1 LGHDT, CDR2 YNNKEL (reference sequence). Trimming pared 1 base from V and 5 bases from J, leaving 8 bases between. The DNA for the CDR3 is TGTGCCAGCAGCCAAGTGAGCGTGGAGACCCAGTACTTC. Its protein product is CASSQVSVETQYF.

The chain is built from TRBV5-1 and TRBJ2-2; TRBD1 agrees at 7 bases. The V gene's germline CDR1 is SGHRS and CDR2 YFSETQ. The CDR3 is 15 amino acids. V was pared by 4 bases and J by 1 base, with 4 bases of the junction left unmatched. The CDR3 region has the DNA TGCGCCAGCAGCCCGGGACAGCTGAACACCGGGGAGCTGTTTTTT. Translated: CASSPGQLNTGELFF.

The chain links TRBV29-1 to TRBJ2-7, with 9 bases identical to TRBD1. Germline CDR1 reads SQVTM; CDR2 reads ANQGSEA. This CDR3 has 12 amino acids. Losses at the gene ends were 6 bases for V and 1 base for J; bases not matched to a gene: 1. The CDR3 nucleotides read TGCAGCGTAGGGACAGGGTCCTACGAGCAGTACTTC. As protein: CSVGTGSYEQYF.

The V and J genes are TRBV20-1 and TRBJ1-1; D is perhaps TRBD1 (6 bases). Germline values: CDR1 DFQATT, CDR2 SNEGSKA (reference sequence). The CDR3 runs to 13 residues. The ends were cut back, 5 bases at V and 1 base at J, with 11 bases in the middle. CDR3: CSAGGGPNTEAFF. CDR3 sequence (DNA): TGCAGTGCTGGGGGGGGGCCGAACACTGAAGCTTTCTTT.

The chain couples TRBV2 to TRBJ2-1, with 8 bases fitting TRBD1. Per germline, CDR1 SNHLY and CDR2 FYNNEI. This CDR3 has 14 residues. V dropped 5 bases and J dropped 7; count of bases not matched to a gene: 7. CDR3 sequence: CASSPRTGLNEQFF. The CDR3 coding sequence is TGTGCCAGCAGTCCCAGGACAGGGTTGAATGAGCAGTTCTTC.

In this sample, this clonotype turned up once. The chain has TRBV7-2 and TRBJ2-7; 10 bases align to TRBD2. V shed 3 bases and J 6 bases; nucleotides not matched to a gene: 11. This CDR3 has 16 amino acids. Germline CDR1 reads SGHTA; CDR2 reads FQGNSA. The CDR3 nucleotides read TGTGCCAGCAGCTTCGGGAGTAGCGGGAGGTTCCGCGAGCAGTACTTC. Its protein product is CASSFGSSGRFREQYF.

The rearrangement joins TRBV7-2 to TRBJ2-3, with D uncertain. Germline loops: CDR1 SGHTA, CDR2 FQGNSA. The CDR3 sequence is 12 residues long. The V end lost 5 bases, the J end lost 7 bases, and 10 bases lay between the germline ends. The CDR3 is CASSPRVNTQYF. CDR3 coding DNA: TGTGCCAGCAGCCCCCGAGTAAATACGCAGTATTTT. Full variable domain (remainder filled in from reference TRBV7-2 and TRBJ2-3): GAGVSQSPSNKVTEKGKDVELRCDPISGHTALYWYRQSLGQGLEFLIYFQGNSAPDKSGLPSDRFSAERTGGSVSTLTIQRTQQEDSAVYLCASSPRVNTQYFGPGTRLTVL.

This chain uses TRBV5-4 with TRBJ2-3; possibly TRBD2 for D (5 bases). Germline V gives CDR1 SGHNT, CDR2 YYREEE (reference sequence). CDR3 length: 17 amino acids. Trimming removed 4 bases from V and 1 base from J, with 19 bases in between. The chain's CDR3 is CASSHDTSSVGTDTQYF. The DNA for the CDR3 is TGTGCCAGCAGCCACGACACTAGTTCGGTCGGCACAGATACGCAGTATTTT.

CDR3 residues: CSAGKGTEAFF. CDR3 nucleotides: TGCAGTGCTGGGAAGGGGACTGAAGCTTTCTTT. The gene calls are TRBV20-1 and TRBJ1-1; D might be TRBD1 (5 bases). This CDR3 spans 11 amino acids. The germline gives CDR1 DFQATT, CDR2 SNEGSKA (reference sequence). V shed 5 bases and J shed 5 bases, with 9 bases lying between them.

The chain links TRBV29-1 to TRBJ2-3; the D gene is possibly TRBD2 (5 bases). The CDR3 runs 12 residues. Germline CDR1 is SQVTM and CDR2 is ANQGSEA. V was pared by 3 bases and J by 6 bases, with 10 bases between. The CDR3: CSVEAGGDTQYF. As DNA, the CDR3 is TGCAGCGTTGAGGCGGGCGGGGATACGCAGTATTTT.

This chain uses TRBV5-1 with TRBJ2-5; 9 nucleotides align to TRBD1. The CDR3 is 15 amino acids. Per the germline V gene, CDR1 is SGHRS and CDR2 is YFSETQ. J lost 4 bases, V lost 1 base, and 5 bases had no gene match. The CDR3 DNA follows: TGCGCCAGCAGCTTGACCGGGACAGGGAGAGAGACCCAGTACTTC. Protein product: CASSLTGTGRETQYF.

The rearrangement links TRBV20-1 to TRBJ2-1; 10 bases fit TRBD2. The J segment lost 4 bases and the V segment lost 0 bases, leaving 9 bases of the junction unmatched. This CDR3 comprises 17 residues. Germline loops: CDR1 DFQATT, CDR2 SNEGSKA (reference sequence). The CDR3 DNA is TGCAGTGCTAGAGACCCCCGGACTAGCGGTACTTACAATGAGCAGTTCTTC. Its translation is CSARDPRTSGTYNEQFF.

The V gene is TRBV3-1, the J gene TRBJ2-5, with TRBD2 identical over 13 bases. J was trimmed by 1 base and V by 4 bases; bases with no gene match: 3. The CDR3 has 16 residues. Per the germline V gene, CDR1 is LGHDT and CDR2 is YNNKEL (reference sequence). The CDR3 region is CASSPRLAGGQETQYF. CDR3 DNA sequence: TGTGCCAGCAGCCCTCGACTAGCGGGAGGCCAAGAGACCCAGTACTTC.

The genes are TRBV12-3 or TRBV12-4 and TRBJ2-7; 7 nucleotides agree with TRBD2. V was pared by 6 bases and J by 7 bases, with 24 bases of the junction left unmatched. This CDR3 contains 18 residues. The CDR3 sequence: CASSSIRVGKAGEVEQYF. CDR3 bases: TGTGCCAGCAGCTCTATTCGTGTGGGTAAGGCGGGAGAGGTTGAGCAGTACTTC.

This clonotype came up a few times. The rearrangement uses TRBV20-1 and TRBJ2-1, with a tentative D call TRBD2 (5 bases). This CDR3 region has 15 residues. Per the germline V gene, CDR1 is DFQATT and CDR2 is SNEGSKA (reference sequence). The ends were cut back, 1 base at V and 0 bases at J, with 10 bases in the middle. The CDR3 loop is CSARGRPHSYNEQFF. The DNA of the CDR3 is TGCAGTGCTAGAGGGAGGCCCCACTCCTACAATGAGCAGTTCTTC.

The chain couples TRBV20-1 to TRBJ1-1; D is unresolved. The V end was cut by 3 bases, the J end by 7 bases, with 12 bases between. CDR1 DFQATT and CDR2 SNEGSKA come from the germline V gene (reference sequence). The CDR3 has 12 amino acids. The CDR3 DNA reads as TGCAGTGCTAGTTTGGGCGAGGGTGAAGCTTTCTTT. Encoded protein: CSASLGEGEAFF.

This clonotype appeared a single time. The chain has TRBV5-1 and TRBJ2-3; 11 bases are shared with TRBD2. V shed 6 bases, J shed 3 bases, and the junction held 3 bases outside the gene matches. The germline gives CDR1 SGHRS, CDR2 YFSETQ. This CDR3 is built from 14 residues. This CDR3 is CASTLAGVTDTQYF. CDR3 DNA: TGCGCCAGCACACTAGCGGGAGTGACAGATACGCAGTATTTT.

The chain has TRBV3-1 and TRBJ2-1; maybe TRBD2 (5 bases). The CDR3 has 15 amino acids. The germline V gene encodes CDR1 LGHDT and CDR2 YNNKEL (reference sequence). Trimming stripped 4 bases from V and 5 bases from J, with 15 bases between. The CDR3 DNA reads TGTGCCAGCAGCCTTAGGGCCCTCGGGGACAATGAGCAGTTCTTC. It encodes CASSLRALGDNEQFF.